This T cell receptor (beta chain) was observed in a study of cytomegalovirus exposure and HLA in healthy donors. Overall study findings and caveats: For cytomegalovirus status, the classifier reportedly gave diagnoses with high specificity and sensitivity. CMV antigen specificity was confirmed in vitro for three CMV-associated chains.

Clones were read by immunoSEQ multiplex PCR, and TCRdb kept only the in-frame ones, dropping some. The sample has tens of thousands of clones, around nine tenths seen once. This clone was recorded once. Its antigen is still unknown. Germline CDR1 MNHNS, CDR2 SASEGT. The CDR3 is made up of 16 amino acids. J gave up 2 bases and V 4 bases, and 5 bases lay outside the gene matches. This clonotype originated in a man between 18 and 35 years old in good health and CMV-seronegative. The chain uses TRBV6-1 and TRBJ2-3, with 11 bases matching TRBD2. Input material: PBMCs. The CDR3, as DNA: TGTGCCAGCAGTGGGTTACTAGCGGGGGCCACAGATACGCAGTATTTT. As protein: CASSGLLAGATDTQYF.